Given below is one T cell receptor (beta chain) in context. No antigen is known for it. There are no base qualities to consult, and no much larger clone falls within one base. Using the deep immunoSEQ assay, TCR CDR3 regions were amplified from genomic DNA by multiplex PCR. Extracted genomic DNA from each cell subset was spread evenly across all wells of several immunoSEQ 96-well plates, with each plate serving as a replicate. For sorted subsets, roughly 200 ng genomic DNA, equal to about 30,000 T cell genomes, was loaded into each replicate PCR. Purified libraries were measured with a Qubit 3.0 fluorometer, size-checked on a Bioanalyzer 2100, and measured again with the KAPA Library Quantification kit. Every immunoSEQ 96-well plate was sequenced on a dedicated single-read 150-cycle Illumina NextSeq 550 flow cell. In the authors' own workflow: The immunoSEQ output contained only junctional sequences without quality scores, so filtering could not match that applied to full-length reads. Sequences were annotated with PyIR, a Python wrapper for IgBLAST v1.9, and V/J genes and CDR3 were assigned using IMGT germline references. Reads were filtered out if the reads had weak V/J assignments (E-value above 1e-6), no CDR3, stop codons, out-of-frame junctions, or ambiguous translated residues. V3J clonotypes were defined by identical inferred V gene, J gene, and CDR3 amino acid sequence. Percentage overlap between repertoires was calculated by dividing the number of shared unique clonotypes by the size of the smaller repertoire. Repertoire richness was assessed with RTK rarefaction, the Chao1 estimator, and Recon v2.1 estimates of unobserved clonotypes. OLGA was used to compute generation probabilities for all TCRbeta clonotypes that the gDNA method yielded from four donors. The table comes from immuneACCESS by way of TCRdb, which keeps in-frame sequences with V and J called. Part of the clones is missing from these tables; in studies checked, under half for an unresolved V gene and the rest for unknown reasons. The D gene and trimming were derived from the DNA, and the V and J assignments and clone size from that table. For this sample the table gives a few million clones, of which 85% to 95% were detected only once. Under 2% of the sample comes from the top ten.

There are 15 amino acids in the CDR3, from cysteine to phenylalanine inclusive. The CDR3 DNA has 45 bases and is translated from base 1. V is reduced by 2 bases and J by 0 bases, leaving a spacing of 9 bases between them. CDR1 and CDR2 are read off the germline V gene as MGHRA and YSYEKL. These data originate in a study of shared clonotypes between healthy human individuals (TCRdb year 2020). Background on the whole study: Two women and a few men aged 18 to 49 years were included in the cohort. For each donor, three plates each were used for CD4 naive and CD4 memory, two plates were used for CD8 naive, and one plate was used for CD8 memory. The study deeply sequenced blood TCR repertoires of about 5 healthy adults to estimate repertoire size and the extent of clonotype sharing between individuals. Libraries were prepared and TCR repertoires were sequenced by different laboratories using diverse techniques, in order to increase sequencing depth and limit assay-specific biases. Between about 0.8 and 9 billion PBMCs per donor were obtained by leukapheresis. Here is what the overall study found, with its caveats: The small number of donors limited the genetic and exposure-history diversity represented. Sampling was restricted to blood, and TCR repertoires in tissue are likely to differ from TCR repertoires in blood. Compared with non-shared clonotypes, the clonotypes found in all four sorted-subset donors had higher generation probabilities. Rarefaction of sorted-subset datasets indicated incomplete sequencing despite the large sequencing depth. Estimated clonotype richness was generally larger for naive than for memory subsets. Sharing across a few donors was observed for approximately 5% of naive CD4, under 4% of naive CD8, over 2% of memory CD4, and about 0.4% of memory CD8 clonotypes. Pairwise subsampling led to the expectation that sequencing depth would affect the degree of clonotype sharing among donors.

CD8 naive samples were CD45RO-negative cells positively selected for CCR7, giving a CD45RA+CCR7+ population that excluded TemRA cells. Donors were healthy HIV-negative adults with no recently reported acute infections or vaccinations. Only Caucasian adults living in Nashville, Tennessee, USA were represented among the donors. Blood was obtained by leukapheresis, after which PBMCs were separated by Ficoll-Histopaque density gradient centrifugation and cryopreserved in liquid nitrogen vapor phase. Purity and quantity of every magnetically sorted T cell population were checked by analytical flow cytometry. Genomic DNA was isolated from each sorted fraction and quantified by UV absorbance on a Nanodrop 2000c.

Sequencing input: naive CD8+ T cells from PBMCs. The cell subset or site label here, explained by the study, means: CD45RA+CCR7+. The receptor was derived from a man in his late teens or twenties in good health. Some clones in this sample may be carry-over from other donors' samples. The chain is made from TRBV4-1 and TRBJ2-3; the D segment could be TRBD2, given 6 matching bases. The DNA sequence is as follows: TGCGCCAGCAGCCAAACGAGCGGGAGCACAGATACGCAGTATTTT. The resulting protein is CASSQTSGSTDTQYF.